Shown below are 17 T cell receptor beta chains from a single sample sequenced in a study of shared clonotypes between healthy human individuals. Profiled with immunoSEQ multiplex PCR; TCRdb holds only in-frame clones, not every one. The sample includes some 1.1 million clones, roughly 77% of them seen just once. The sequencing input was memory CD4+ T cells from PBMCs. Subset reported: CD45RA-negative fraction. All receptors come from a man aged 18 to 29 in good health. Some clones in this sample may be carry-over from other donors' samples.

This clone was seen a handful of times. The chain employs TRBV30 and TRBJ2-4; TRBD1 aligns across 9 bases. The germline V gene has CDR1 GTSNPN and CDR2 SVGIG (reference sequence). The CDR3 has 14 residues. V shed 6 bases, J shed 8 bases, and the junction held 11 bases outside the gene matches. The CDR3 DNA follows: TGTGCCTGTAAACAAGTACAGGGGGCGGACATTCAGTACTTC. This encodes CACKQVQGADIQYF.

The chain links TRBV19 to TRBJ2-4; TRBD1 matches 8 bases. Germline V gene lookup returns CDR1 LNHDA and CDR2 SQIVND (reference sequence). The CDR3 runs 16 residues. V lost 5 bases, J lost 8 bases, and 14 bases stayed unmatched. The CDR3 DNA reads TGTGCCAGTAGTCCCAGGACAGGGTTGGGTAGAGACATTCAGTACTTC. As protein: CASSPRTGLGRDIQYF.

The chain links TRBV28 to TRBJ1-2; D is unclear. The germline CDR1 and CDR2 sequences are MDHEN and SYDVKM. This CDR3 spans 13 amino acids. Deletions cut 5 bases from V and 4 bases from J, with 11 bases between. CDR3 sequence (DNA): TGTGCCAGCAGTGACCCCCCATCCTATGGCTACACCTTC. It encodes CASSDPPSYGYTF.

The gene calls are TRBV10-2 and TRBJ1-1, with D uncertain. V shed 0 bases and J shed 3 bases, with 5 bases lying between them. Germline-derived CDR1 and CDR2 are WSHSY and SAAADI. The CDR3 spans 13 residues. Written as DNA, the CDR3 is TGCGCCAGCAGTGAGTCGGCCTACACTGAAGCTTTCTTT. Amino acid sequence: CASSESAYTEAFF.

V and J are TRBV18 and TRBJ1-3; D is uncertain. The length of the CDR3 is 14 residues. Trimming shortened V by 5 bases and J by 0 bases, and 8 bases separated the two germline ends. Per germline, CDR1 KGHSH and CDR2 LQKENI. CDR3 amino acids: CASSSGASGNTIYF. In DNA form, the CDR3 reads TGTGCCAGCTCAAGCGGTGCCTCTGGAAACACCATATATTTT.

The rearrangement links TRBV6-1 to TRBJ1-1; TRBD1 matches at 10 bases. The CDR3 sequence is 17 residues long. The V gene end was trimmed by 3 bases and the J gene end by 3 bases; junction bases not matched to a gene: 10. The germline V gene encodes CDR1 MNHNS and CDR2 SASEGT. The CDR3 bases are TGTGCCAGCAGTGACTTTTTGAGGACAGGGGGGGACACTGAAGCTTTCTTT. This sequence encodes CASSDFLRTGGDTEAFF.

The chain employs TRBV6-1 and TRBJ1-2; perhaps TRBD1 as D (5 bases). Germline V gene sequence: CDR1 MNHNS, CDR2 SASEGT. Trimming removed 6 bases from V and 4 bases from J, with 15 bases in between. The CDR3 has 14 amino acids. The CDR3 loop is CASSPDRFSYGYTF. The CDR3 region has the DNA TGTGCCAGCAGCCCCGACAGATTTTCCTATGGCTACACCTTC.

The rearrangement uses TRBV2 and TRBJ2-1, with 12 bases identical to TRBD2. The CDR3 runs to 15 residues. Trimming took 4 bases from V and 9 from J; bases not matched to a gene: 7. Germline assignment: CDR1 SNHLY and CDR2 FYNNEI. The CDR3 region is CASSAQLAGGIEQFF. The CDR3 DNA follows: TGTGCCAGCAGTGCCCAACTAGCGGGAGGCATTGAGCAGTTCTTC.

The chain employs TRBV25-1 and TRBJ2-2; the D is unclear. V was clipped by 3 bases and J by 3 bases, with 11 bases between them. This CDR3 is built from 15 residues. In germline, CDR1 is MGHDK, CDR2 SYGVNS. CDR3 sequence reads: CASSDTNRHTGELFF. The DNA of the CDR3 is TGTGCCAGCAGTGATACCAACAGACACACCGGGGAGCTGTTTTTT. Based on the CDR3 plus reference TRBV25-1 and TRBJ2-2, the full variable domain is EADIYQTPRYLVIGTGKKITLECSQTMGHDKMYWYQQDPGMELHLIHYSYGVNSTEKGDLSSESTVSRIRTEHFPLTLESARPSHTSQYLCASSDTNRHTGELFFGEGSRLTVL.

This rearrangement joins TRBV5-1 to TRBJ2-5; TRBD1 agrees at 8 bases. Germline CDR1 reads SGHRS; CDR2 reads YFSETQ. Trimming removed 4 bases from V and 5 bases from J; junction bases left unmatched: 7. The CDR3 spans 14 residues. The CDR3 region is CASSTQGGQETQYF. The CDR3 region has the DNA TGCGCCAGCAGCACACAGGGGGGACAGGAGACCCAGTACTTC.

The V call is TRBV11-2, the J call TRBJ2-1; no firm D call. The germline CDR1 and CDR2 sequences are SGHAT and FQNNGV. Trimming left V 5 bases short and J 2 bases short, with 1 base between. CDR3 size: 11 residues. CDR3 coding DNA: TGTGCCAGCAGCGCCTACAATGAGCAGTTCTTC. This encodes CASSAYNEQFF.

This clone came up a few times. The gene calls are TRBV25-1 and TRBJ1-1; the match to TRBD1 covers 8 bases. Germline trimming cut 6 bases from V and 1 base from J; bases unmatched to any gene: 1. The CDR3 runs to 13 residues. Germline V lookup: CDR1 MGHDK, CDR2 SYGVNS. The CDR3 loop reads CASRGQANTEAFF. The CDR3, as DNA: TGTGCCAGCAGGGGACAGGCGAACACTGAAGCTTTCTTT.

V and J are TRBV7-2 and TRBJ1-2, with D possibly TRBD1 on 6 matching bases. The CDR3 consists of 14 residues. V shed 4 bases and J shed 4 bases, with 13 bases lying between them. Germline V gene data show CDR1 as SGHTA and CDR2 as FQGNSA. Written as DNA, the CDR3 is TGTGCCAGCAGCTCACCGACAGGCATCTATGGCTACACCTTC. It translates to CASSSPTGIYGYTF.

V is TRBV18 and J is TRBJ2-1; D uncertain. With 6 bases removed from V and 8 bases from J, the gap between germline ends came to 14 bases. This CDR3 has 13 amino acids. Germline values: CDR1 KGHSH, CDR2 LQKENI. This CDR3 reads CASSPPSDYEQFF. CDR3 nucleotide sequence: TGTGCCAGCTCGCCCCCCAGCGACTATGAGCAGTTCTTC.

The rearrangement links TRBV4-3 to TRBJ2-7, with 7 bases identical to TRBD2. V was pared by 1 base and J by 3 bases, with 9 bases of the junction left unmatched. Per the germline V gene, CDR1 is LGHNA and CDR2 is YSLEER. The CDR3 runs 16 residues. The CDR3: CASSQGSASGVYEQYF. In nucleotides, the CDR3 is TGCGCCAGCAGCCAAGGCTCGGCTAGCGGAGTCTACGAGCAGTACTTC.

The chain joins TRBV28 to TRBJ1-6; 8 positions agree with TRBD1. The germline CDR1 and CDR2 sequences are MDHEN and SYDVKM. V dropped 6 bases and J dropped 9; count of bases not matched to a gene: 10. The CDR3 loop spans 15 amino acids. CDR3 sequence reads: CASSVGTGGGSPLHF. DNA for the CDR3: TGTGCCAGCAGCGTTGGGACAGGCGGAGGTTCACCCCTCCACTTT.

About this clone: The sample carries other DNA sequences with the same CDR3. The chain couples TRBV27 to TRBJ1-1; no reliable D call. This CDR3 region has 14 residues. The V gene's germline CDR1 is MNHEY and CDR2 SMNVEV (reference sequence). The V gene lost 2 bases and the J gene lost 0 bases, with 7 bases spanning the gap. The CDR3 loop is CASSLNRVNTEAFF. For the CDR3, the DNA is TGTGCCAGCAGTTTAAATCGGGTGAACACTGAAGCTTTCTTT.